The TCR beta chain under discussion was sequenced for a study of OX40 agonist ivuxolimab in advanced cancers. The wider study: Dose-escalation patients had hepatocellular carcinoma, melanoma, renal cell or head and neck cancer.

The protocol was immunoSEQ multiplex PCR, while the TCRdb copy is restricted to in-frame clones and leaves out a portion. The sample holds over 50,000 clones; about 80% are singletons and the top ten take 0.7%. For this clone: Its antigen remains unidentified.

Germline V lookup: CDR1 SNHLY, CDR2 FYNNEI. This CDR3 is 12 amino acids long. Trimming cost V 6 bases and J 6 bases, with 8 bases left between them. Study-level findings and limits: Average numbers of expanded clones were greater in CD8+ T cells than in CD4+. By week 6 at 0.1 to 3.0 mg/kg, blood CD4+ and CD8+ T cells had expanded clonally.

Specimen: CD4+ or CD8+ T cells sorted from blood, collected in a trial of the OX40 agonist ivuxolimab. This sequence was found in an adult with an advanced solid tumor such as melanoma, head and neck, liver or kidney cancer. The chain uses TRBV2 and TRBJ1-4; D remains ambiguous. The CDR3 is CASSGWDEKLFF. The CDR3 bases are TGTGCCAGCAGCGGTTGGGATGAAAAACTGTTTTTT. The whole variable domain, filled in from reference TRBV2 and TRBJ1-4, reads EPEVTQTPSHQVTQMGQEVILRCVPISNHLYFYWYRQILGQKVEFLVSFYNNEISEKSEIFDDQFSVERPDGSNFTLKIRSTKLEDSAMYFCASSGWDEKLFFGSGTQLSVL.